The text below deals with one T cell receptor (beta chain). An end of the junction does not agree with germline; a read error may underlie this. Germline V gives CDR1 SSHAT, CDR2 FNYEAQ (reference sequence). This CDR3 has 15 residues. This specimen comes from a study of T cell changes during pregnancy in multiple sclerosis. TCRdb's table, derived via immunoSEQ multiplex PCR, lists solely in-frame clones and lacks some. This sample has some 11,000 clones, with more than 85% found just once. This TCR came from a female donor in good health, enrolled as a control in a pregnancy study. The sample in question was CD8+ T cells from peripheral blood mononuclear cells, obtained in the second trimester of pregnancy. This chain connects TRBV7-7 to TRBJ2-5; weak D call: TRBD1 (6 bases). The closer fit of TRBJ2-7 to the DNA end suggests the J call may be wrong. The CDR3, as DNA: TGTGCTAGCAGCCCGGGGCCAGGGGCGGGCTACGAGCAGTACTTC. Its protein product is CASSPGPGAGYEQYF.